This entry describes one T cell receptor beta chain. As yet, its antigen is unknown. The data originate from a study of cytomegalovirus exposure and HLA in healthy donors. At the level of the study: It was reported in a later analysis that the same platform had been used for the 110 or so validation repertoires as for the approximately 700 first-cohort repertoires.

The CDR3 loop spans 13 amino acids. The germline V gene has CDR1 MNHEY and CDR2 SMNVEV (reference sequence). V lost 6 bases and J 6 bases, leaving 14 bases between the germline ends. Generated by immunoSEQ multiplex PCR, the TCRdb table keeps only in-frame clones and is missing some. The sample lists 200,000 to 250,000 clones, roughly 83% occurring once. The donors were part of the validation cohort, which consisted of about 130 subjects and was separate from the first cohort of 666 subjects. The study, taken as a whole, reports: The tendency of first-cohort TCR clusters to co-occur in the 120 validation repertoires was identified by a subsequent analysis. A few chains linked to CMV were shown in vitro to be specific for CMV antigens.

The chain uses TRBV27 and TRBJ1-2, with a tentative D call TRBD1 (5 bases). This receptor was taken from a woman aged 18-29 years in good health and CMV-seronegative. The sequenced sample consisted of PBMCs. CDR3 DNA sequence: TGTGCCAGCAGCCCTTATTTGGGGGATGGCTACACCTTC. It is translated as CASSPYLGDGYTF.